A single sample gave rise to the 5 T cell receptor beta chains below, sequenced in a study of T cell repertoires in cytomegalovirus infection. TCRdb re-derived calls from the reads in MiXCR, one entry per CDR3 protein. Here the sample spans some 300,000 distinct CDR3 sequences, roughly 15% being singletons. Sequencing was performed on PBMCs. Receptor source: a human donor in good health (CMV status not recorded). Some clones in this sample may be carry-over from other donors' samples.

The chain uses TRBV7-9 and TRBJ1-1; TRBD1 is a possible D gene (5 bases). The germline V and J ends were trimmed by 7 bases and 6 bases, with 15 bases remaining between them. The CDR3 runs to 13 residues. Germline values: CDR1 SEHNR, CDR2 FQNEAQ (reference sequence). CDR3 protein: CASTTSGAPEAFF. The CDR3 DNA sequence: TGTGCCAGCACCACATCCGGGGCGCCTGAAGCTTTCTTT.

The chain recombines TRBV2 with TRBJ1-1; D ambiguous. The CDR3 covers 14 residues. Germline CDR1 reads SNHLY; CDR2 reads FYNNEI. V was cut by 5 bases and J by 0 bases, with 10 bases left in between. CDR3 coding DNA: TGTGCCAGCAGTCCCCTTACAGTGAACACTGAAGCTTTCTTT. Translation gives CASSPLTVNTEAFF.

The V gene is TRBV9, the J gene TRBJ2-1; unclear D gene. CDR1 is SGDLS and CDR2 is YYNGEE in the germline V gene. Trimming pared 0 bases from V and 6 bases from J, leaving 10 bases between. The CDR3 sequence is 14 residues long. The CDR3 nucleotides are TGTGCCAGCAGCGTAGGGCTGGATCTCAATGAGCAGTTCTTC. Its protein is CASSVGLDLNEQFF.

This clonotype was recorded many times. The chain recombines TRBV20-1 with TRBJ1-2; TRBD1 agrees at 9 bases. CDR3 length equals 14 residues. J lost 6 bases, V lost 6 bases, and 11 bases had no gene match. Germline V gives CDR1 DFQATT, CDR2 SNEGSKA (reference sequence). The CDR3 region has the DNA TGCAGTGCGCGGGACAGGGCAACCGCGGATGGCTACACCTTC. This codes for CSARDRATADGYTF.

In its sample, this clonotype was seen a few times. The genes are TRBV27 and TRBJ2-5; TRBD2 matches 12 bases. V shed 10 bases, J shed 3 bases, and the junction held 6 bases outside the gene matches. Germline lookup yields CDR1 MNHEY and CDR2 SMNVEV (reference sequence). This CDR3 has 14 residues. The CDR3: CATRLAGVEETQYF. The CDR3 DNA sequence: TGTGCCACCCGACTAGCGGGAGTTGAAGAGACCCAGTACTTC.